This T cell receptor beta chain is drawn from a study of post-analysis software for immune sequencing data. Background on the study: As for disease course, relapsing-remitting, secondary progressive and progressive-relapsing multiple sclerosis were all included. General study points: Significantly lower normalized Chao1 diversity was found in patients with multiple sclerosis relative to controls. Strong co-clustering by F measure was seen for same-batch samples. Patients showed TRBV5-6, TRBV5-1 and TRBV20-1 among five TRBV segments more frequent than in controls.

Details on this clonotype: Its matching antigen is unknown.

Libraries were made from TCR beta cDNA, and they carried unique molecular identifiers. TCRdb re-called the PCR reads with MiXCR, one entry per CDR3 protein. In the table there are hundreds of thousands of distinct CDR3 sequences, 30% to 45% of which are singletons. Losses at the gene ends were 6 bases for V and 8 bases for J; bases not matched to a gene: 7. This CDR3 is 13 amino acids long. Input material: blood. This receptor was obtained from a girl aged 5-17 years with multiple sclerosis. The V call is TRBV12-3 or TRBV12-4, the J call TRBJ1-2; 9 nucleotides match TRBD1. The CDR3, as DNA: TGTGCCAGCAGGGATACGGGACAGGGCGGCTACACCTTC. Translation: CASRDTGQGGYTF.